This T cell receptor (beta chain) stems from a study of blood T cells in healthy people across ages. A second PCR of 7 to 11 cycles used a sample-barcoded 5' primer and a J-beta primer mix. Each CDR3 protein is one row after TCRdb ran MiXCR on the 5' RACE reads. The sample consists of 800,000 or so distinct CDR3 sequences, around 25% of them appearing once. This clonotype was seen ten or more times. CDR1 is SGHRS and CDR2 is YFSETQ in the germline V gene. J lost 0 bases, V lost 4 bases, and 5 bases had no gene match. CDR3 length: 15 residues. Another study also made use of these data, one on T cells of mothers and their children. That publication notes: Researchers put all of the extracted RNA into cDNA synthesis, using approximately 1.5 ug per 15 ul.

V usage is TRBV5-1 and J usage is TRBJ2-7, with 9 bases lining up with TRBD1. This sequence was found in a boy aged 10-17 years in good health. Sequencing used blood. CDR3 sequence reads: CASSLWTGASYEQYF. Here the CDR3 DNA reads TGCGCCAGCAGCCTCTGGACAGGGGCCTCCTACGAGCAGTACTTC.